The present T cell receptor (beta chain) was sequenced within a study of molecular identifiers for immune sequencing clone quantification. Regarding the study as a whole: The study found clones above 20 RNA copies held over 98% of effector molecules and under 1% in naive cells. Spiked Jurkat TCR RNA equal to one cell could reportedly be picked out among one million naive cells.

In this sample, this clonotype turned up a few times. Antigen: not known. Libraries of bulk TCR were made by previously described methods (with listed TCR primers). TCRdb re-called the PCR reads with MiXCR, one entry per CDR3 protein. The top ten clones hold 0.9% to 1.2% of a sample with around 40,000 distinct CDR3 sequences, 15% to 20% of them seen once. The germline V and J ends were trimmed by 5 bases and 1 base, with 11 bases remaining between them. Germline CDR1 and CDR2: SGHVS and FNYEAQ. The CDR3 extends over 14 amino acids. This sequence originates from a human donor in good health. Some libraries in this study had Jurkat cell RNA spiked in. The specimen was naive CD8+ T cells from blood, with Jurkat cell RNA spiked in. Subset meaning: FACS-sorted CD8+CD4-CCR7+CD45RA+ naive T cells. V gene TRBV7-6 combines with J gene TRBJ1-1; maybe TRBD1 (5 bases). In DNA form, the CDR3 reads TGTGCCAGCAGCCCAGGGACCCCGAACACTGAAGCTTTCTTT. As protein: CASSPGTPNTEAFF.